These T cell receptor beta chains were read from a single sample in a study of metastatic and nonmetastatic thyroid tumors. TCRdb re-clonotyped the PCR reads through MiXCR. The sample has over 45,000 clones; more than 20% are singletons. Input material: blood. The receptors were sampled from a male donor with papillary thyroid cancer or a benign thyroid nodule (not recorded which). Some clones in this sample may be carry-over from other donors' samples. Each CDR3 is given with its conserved first and last residue. D genes are given only for firm matches. Part of the rows lack a size; the others show once, few, many or a class for expanded clones.

D gene,V gene,clone size,J gene,CDR3 protein,CDR3 DNA
-,TRBV11-3,few,TRBJ2-1,CASGSSINEQFF,TGTGCCAGCGGTTCCTCTATCAATGAGCAGTTCTTC
TRBD1,TRBV7-3,many,TRBJ2-5,CASSLRSRDRAETQYF,TGTGCCAGCAGCCTCCGGTCCCGGGACAGGGCTGAGACCCAGTACTTC
-,TRBV20-1,many,TRBJ1-1,CSPLGARTEAFF,TGCAGTCCCTTGGGGGCAAGGACTGAAGCTTTCTTT
-,TRBV7-9,many,TRBJ1-2,CASSLDVYAYTF,TGTGCCAGCAGCTTAGATGTCTATGCCTACACCTTC
TRBD1,TRBV7-8,many,TRBJ2-7,CASSLGNRGLTYEQYF,TGTGCCAGCAGCTTAGGCAACAGGGGTCTCACCTACGAGCAGTACTTC
-,TRBV7-2,-,TRBJ1-2,CASSLPPSRAYGYTF,TGTGCCAGCAGCTTACCGCCAAGCAGGGCCTATGGCTACACCTTC
-,TRBV10-3,many,TRBJ2-5,CAISGSAVQAETQYF,TGTGCCATCAGTGGATCAGCGGTGCAGGCAGAGACCCAGTACTTC
-,TRBV5-1,many,TRBJ1-3,CASSLKGPSSGNTIYF,TGCGCCAGCAGCTTAAAGGGGCCGAGCTCTGGAAACACCATATATTTT
-,TRBV3-1,-,TRBJ1-2,CASSQASVANYGYTF,TGTGCCAGCAGCCAGGCTTCGGTAGCTAACTATGGCTACACCTTC
-,TRBV7-2,-,TRBJ2-2,CASRTGIGTWDLFF,TGTGCCAGCAGGACGGGGATAGGCACCTGGGATCTGTTTTTT
TRBD2,TRBV6-2/TRBV6-3,many,TRBJ2-2,CASKGIAGDTGELFF,TGTGCCAGCAAGGGCATAGCGGGAGACACCGGGGAGCTGTTTTTT
TRBD1,TRBV4-3,-,TRBJ2-3,CASSQAVGQGTDTQYF,TGCGCCAGCAGCCAAGCCGTAGGACAGGGTACAGATACGCAGTATTTT
TRBD1,TRBV27,many,TRBJ2-1,CASSSGQGADNEQFF,TGTGCCAGCAGCTCCGGACAGGGGGCGGACAATGAGCAGTTCTTC
TRBD1,TRBV19,few,TRBJ1-5,CASKDRGNQPQHF,TGTGCCAGTAAGGACAGGGGAAATCAGCCCCAGCATTTT
-,TRBV2,many,TRBJ2-3,CASSESADTQYF,TGTGCCAGCAGTGAATCGGCAGATACGCAGTATTTT
-,TRBV28,-,TRBJ1-2,CASSPPQFHGYTF,TGTGCCAGCAGTCCCCCTCAGTTTCATGGCTACACCTTC
-,TRBV25-1,few,TRBJ2-5,CASSESTARRPQYF,TGTGCCAGCAGTGAGTCGACAGCCCGGCGGCCCCAGTACTTC
TRBD1,TRBV5-1,many,TRBJ2-1,CASSLGPPGTGSNEQFF,TGCGCCAGCAGCTTGGGCCCCCCTGGGACAGGGAGCAATGAGCAGTTCTTC
TRBD1,TRBV19,many,TRBJ2-2,CASRTVAGGYVGELFF,TGTGCCAGTCGGACGGTGGCAGGGGGCTATGTCGGGGAGCTGTTTTTT
-,TRBV28,many,TRBJ1-2,CASRSDSHFYGYTF,TGTGCCAGCAGGTCGGACAGCCACTTCTATGGCTACACCTTC
-,TRBV6-1,many,TRBJ2-7,CASRNRDGSYEQYF,TGTGCCAGCAGGAACCGGGACGGCTCCTACGAGCAGTACTTC
-,TRBV3-1,-,TRBJ1-4,CASSLRDIATNEKLFF,TGTGCCAGCAGCTTACGGGACATAGCAACTAATGAAAAACTGTTTTTT
-,TRBV12-5,many,TRBJ1-2,CASGLVEAFNYGYTF,TGTGCTAGTGGTTTGGTAGAAGCATTCAACTATGGCTACACCTTC
-,TRBV7-9,-,TRBJ1-4,CASSLTGGGEKLFF,TGTGCCAGCAGCTTAACCGGGGGTGGTGAAAAACTGTTTTTT
-,TRBV5-1,-,TRBJ1-6,CASSLENSPLHF,TGCGCCAGCAGCTTGGAGAATTCACCCCTCCACTTT
-,TRBV20-1,-,TRBJ1-5,CSCGHSNQPQHF,TGCAGTTGCGGGCACAGCAATCAGCCCCAGCATTTT
-,TRBV11-2,-,TRBJ1-6,CASSSYPSSYNSPLHF,TGTGCCAGCAGCTCATACCCCAGCTCCTATAATTCACCCCTCCACTTT
TRBD2,TRBV20-1,-,TRBJ2-3,CSARRRAGWADTQYF,TGCAGTGCCAGGCGCCGAGCGGGATGGGCAGATACGCAGTATTTT
-,TRBV7-9,many,TRBJ2-5,CASSLGKASGQETQYF,TGTGCCAGCAGCTTAGGGAAAGCCAGTGGACAAGAGACCCAGTACTTC